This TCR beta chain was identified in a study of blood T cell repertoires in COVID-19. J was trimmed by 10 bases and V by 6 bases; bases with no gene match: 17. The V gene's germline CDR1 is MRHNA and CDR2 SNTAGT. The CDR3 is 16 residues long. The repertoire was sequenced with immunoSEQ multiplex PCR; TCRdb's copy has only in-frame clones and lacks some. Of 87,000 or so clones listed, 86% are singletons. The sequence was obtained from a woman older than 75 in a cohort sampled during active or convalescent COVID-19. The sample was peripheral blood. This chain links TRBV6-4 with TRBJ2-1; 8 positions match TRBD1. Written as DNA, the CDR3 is TGTGCCAGCAGACGAGATCAGGGGGCGCTGGGGGGCGAGCAGTTCTTC. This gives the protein CASRRDQGALGGEQFF.